What follows are 2 T cell receptor beta chains derived from one specimen sequenced in a study of blood T cell repertoires in COVID-19. TCRdb's table, derived via immunoSEQ multiplex PCR, lists solely in-frame clones and lacks some. The sample holds under 300,000 clones, 88% seen once. Sequenced: PBMCs or T cells enriched from blood (not recorded which). The origin of the receptors is a woman aged 45-65 years who had recovered from COVID-19.

This clone was seen just once. The chain uses TRBV19 and TRBJ1-5; D not certain. CDR3 length equals 15 residues. Trimming took off 3 bases at V and 4 bases at J, with 13 bases between the two ends. Germline CDR1 LNHDA, CDR2 SQIVND (reference sequence). This chain's CDR3 is CASSIQPQANQPQHF. CDR3 sequence (DNA): TGTGCCAGTAGTATTCAGCCTCAGGCGAATCAGCCCCAGCATTTT.

The chain couples TRBV5-4 to TRBJ1-3; 9 nucleotides match TRBD1. The CDR3 runs 17 residues. V was clipped by 3 bases and J by 2 bases; unmatched bases: 9. Germline CDR1 reads SGHNT; CDR2 reads YYREEE (reference sequence). The CDR3 loop is CASSYRTGATAGNTIYF. The CDR3 bases are TGTGCCAGCAGCTATCGGACAGGGGCCACCGCTGGAAACACCATATATTTT.